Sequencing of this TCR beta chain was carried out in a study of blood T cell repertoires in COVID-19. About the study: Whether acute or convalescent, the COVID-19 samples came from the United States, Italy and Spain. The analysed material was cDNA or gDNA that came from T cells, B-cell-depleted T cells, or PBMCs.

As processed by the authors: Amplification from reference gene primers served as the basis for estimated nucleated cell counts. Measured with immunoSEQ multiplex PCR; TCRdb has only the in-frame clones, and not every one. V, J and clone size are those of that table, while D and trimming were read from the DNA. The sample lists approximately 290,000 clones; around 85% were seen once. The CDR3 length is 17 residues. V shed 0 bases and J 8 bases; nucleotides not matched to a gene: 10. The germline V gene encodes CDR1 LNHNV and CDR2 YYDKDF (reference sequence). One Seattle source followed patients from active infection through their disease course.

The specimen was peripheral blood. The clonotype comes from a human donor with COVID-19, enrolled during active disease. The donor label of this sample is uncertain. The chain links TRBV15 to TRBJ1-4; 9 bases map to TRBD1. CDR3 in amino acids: CATSRDDRGGLEEKLFF. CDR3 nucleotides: TGTGCCACCAGCAGAGATGACAGGGGGGGCTTAGAGGAAAAACTGTTTTTT.